These 14 T cell receptor beta chains were all obtained from the same sample, sequenced in a study of blood T cell repertoires in COVID-19. TCRdb keeps only in-frame clones here, not all; method: immunoSEQ multiplex PCR. The top ten hold about 0.98% of the sample, which has 150,000 to 200,000 clones, about 85% seen once. Input material: peripheral blood. The receptors were sampled from a man younger than 35 with acute or convalescent COVID-19.

The sample holds many counts of this clone. The V call is TRBV2, the J call TRBJ1-6, with 8 bases matching TRBD1. The CDR3 length is 17 residues. Germline values: CDR1 SNHLY, CDR2 FYNNEI. V shed 3 bases, J shed 8 bases, and the junction held 12 bases outside the gene matches. The CDR3 loop reads CASSDWSGGKSDSPLHF. The CDR3 DNA follows: TGTGCCAGCAGTGATTGGTCAGGGGGCAAAAGTGATTCACCCCTCCACTTT. Supplemented by reference TRBV2 and TRBJ1-6, the full variable domain reads EPEVTQTPSHQVTQMGQEVILRCVPISNHLYFYWYRQILGQKVEFLVSFYNNEISEKSEIFDDQFSVERPDGSNFTLKIRSTKLEDSAMYFCASSDWSGGKSDSPLHFGNGTRLTVT.

This chain joins TRBV19 and TRBJ2-3; TRBD2 matches at 9 bases. V lost 7 bases, J lost 2 bases, and 4 bases stayed unmatched. Germline V CDR1 and CDR2: LNHDA, SQIVND (reference sequence). The CDR3 is 14 amino acids. In DNA form, the CDR3 reads TGTGCCAGTAATAGCGGGGGTCACACAGATACGCAGTATTTT. Its protein is CASNSGGHTDTQYF.

This chain uses TRBV7-9 with TRBJ2-1; tentatively, D is TRBD1 (5 bases). This CDR3 is built from 17 residues. The germline gives CDR1 SEHNR, CDR2 FQNEAQ (reference sequence). V lost 5 bases and J lost 8, with 25 bases in between. CDR3 nucleotides: TGTGCCAGCAGCGAATACATAACAGGCCCCTCCGGAGATGAGCAGTTCTTC. Translation gives CASSEYITGPSGDEQFF.

This chain uses TRBV27 with TRBJ1-1; D not resolved. The CDR3 extends over 16 amino acids. V was cut by 0 bases and J by 1 base, with 12 bases left in between. Germline CDR1 is MNHEY and CDR2 is SMNVEV (reference sequence). Here the CDR3 DNA reads TGTGCCAGCAGTTTATCGTGGAGGGATAAGAACACTGAAGCTTTCTTT. The encoded protein is CASSLSWRDKNTEAFF.

This clone was observed a handful of times. This chain uses TRBV6-2 or TRBV6-3 with TRBJ2-3; 16 bases are shared with TRBD2. Germline lookup yields CDR1 MNHEY and CDR2 SVGEGT. Trimming cost V 2 bases and J 3 bases; bases outside gene matches: 5. This CDR3 is built from 18 residues. CDR3 residues: CASSYPGLAGGPTDTQYF. CDR3 sequence (DNA): TGTGCCAGCAGTTACCCGGGACTAGCGGGGGGGCCAACAGATACGCAGTATTTT.

The chain carries TRBV2 and TRBJ1-3; D is possibly TRBD1 (5 bases). Trimming removed 1 base from V and 5 bases from J, with 9 bases in between. The CDR3 is 14 residues long. From germline, CDR1 is SNHLY and CDR2 FYNNEI. CDR3 coding DNA: TGTGCCAGCAGTGAAGGGCAGGGTAGAAACACCATATATTTT. This codes for CASSEGQGRNTIYF.

This chain uses TRBV6-5 with TRBJ1-6; 9 bases line up with TRBD1. Germline trimming cut 6 bases from V and 7 bases from J; bases unmatched to any gene: 1. The CDR3 length is 13 residues. The germline gives CDR1 MNHEY, CDR2 SVGAGI. The CDR3 nucleotides are TGTGCCAGCAGGACAGGGGGAAATTCACCCCTCCACTTT. Its translation is CASRTGGNSPLHF.

The CDR3 DNA sequence: TGCGCCAGCAGCTTAGGACAGGGGGCGGTTGAACTGTTTTTT. It yields the protein CASSLGQGAVELFF. This chain uses TRBV5-1 with TRBJ1-4, with 11 bases that match TRBD1. The CDR3 sequence is 14 residues long. The junction had 6 bases not matched to a gene; V was cut back by 2 bases and J by 12 bases. Germline V gene lookup returns CDR1 SGHRS and CDR2 YFSETQ.

This clone was observed once. This chain connects TRBV30 to TRBJ1-2, with D unresolved. This CDR3 contains 13 residues. Trimming removed 2 bases from V and 8 bases from J, with 15 bases in between. Germline V gene lookup returns CDR1 GTSNPN and CDR2 SVGIG (reference sequence). The CDR3 sequence: CAWSRGREFGYTF. The DNA of the CDR3 is TGTGCCTGGAGTCGTGGGAGGGAGTTCGGCTACACCTTC.

This sequence joins TRBV23-1 and TRBJ1-2; a possible D gene is TRBD1 (6 bases). TRBV23-1 is designated an ORF whose function remains uncertain. The CDR3 consists of 11 residues. Trimming took off 11 bases at V and 8 bases at J, with 15 bases between the two ends. The DNA for the CDR3 is TGCGCCCCCAACAGGGTCAAAGGCTACACCTTC. Protein product: CAPNRVKGYTF.

The V gene is TRBV9, the J gene TRBJ1-2, with D tentatively TRBD1 (5 bases). The CDR3 is 12 residues long. The ends were cut back, 4 bases at V and 8 bases at J, with 12 bases in the middle. Germline assignment: CDR1 SGDLS and CDR2 YYNGEE. The CDR3 bases are TGTGCCAGCAGCCCTTGGGACTCGGGCTACACCTTC. Amino acids: CASSPWDSGYTF.

This clone was counted once. The chain recombines TRBV7-2 with TRBJ1-2; D might be TRBD1 (5 bases). This CDR3 is 15 amino acids long. V was cut by 0 bases and J by 5 bases, with 13 bases left in between. Germline assignment: CDR1 SGHTA and CDR2 FQGNSA. CDR3 loop: CASSLAQYQGYGYTF. The CDR3 region has the DNA TGTGCCAGCAGCTTAGCTCAGTATCAGGGTTATGGCTACACCTTC.

The chain is built from TRBV27 and TRBJ2-7; 9 nucleotides agree with TRBD1. CDR1 MNHEY and CDR2 SMNVEV come from the germline V gene (reference sequence). The ends lost 5 bases at V and 3 bases at J; junction bases unmatched: 5. This CDR3 has 14 amino acids. CDR3 protein: CASSATGGSYEQYF. CDR3 DNA sequence: TGTGCCAGCAGTGCGACAGGGGGTAGCTACGAGCAGTACTTC.

This chain joins TRBV4-1 and TRBJ2-1; TRBD2 aligns across 10 bases. The CDR3 sequence is 18 residues long. The V gene end was trimmed by 0 bases and the J gene end by 0 bases; junction bases not matched to a gene: 5. CDR1 and CDR2 (germline): MGHRA, YSYEKL. In DNA form, the CDR3 reads TGCGCCAGCAGCCAAGATATGGTAGCGGGGGGCTCCTACAATGAGCAGTTCTTC. Protein: CASSQDMVAGGSYNEQFF.